The rows below give T cell receptor beta chains drawn from one sample of a study of early T cells in non-severe SARS-CoV-2 infection. TCRdb reprocessed the 5' RACE reads with MiXCR, giving one entry per CDR3 protein. The table includes approximately 120,000 distinct CDR3 sequences, just under 15% detected once. The sample was whole blood. The origin of the receptors is an adult who was a healthcare worker with PCR-confirmed SARS-CoV-2 infection or an uninfected control (not recorded which). Both conserved end residues are part of each CDR3. The D gene is left open where the match is weak. Size is stated for part of the rows, as once, few or many counts, or as a class when the clone is expanded.

TGTGCCAGCAGCCCGTCGAGCGGGGGAGAGACCCAGTACTTC	CASSPSSGGETQYF	TRBD2	TRBJ2-5	TRBV7-6	many
TGTGCCAGCAGCTTAAGGGACACCGGCACCGGGGAGCTGTTTTTT	CASSLRDTGTGELFF	NA	TRBJ2-2	TRBV7-9	few
TGTGCCAGCAGCGCCCTAGCGGGGGCTGCAGATACGCAGTATTTT	CASSALAGAADTQYF	TRBD2	TRBJ2-3	TRBV3-1	NA
TGCAGTGCTAGAGGCCAAGGAGACTACGAGCAGTACTTC	CSARGQGDYEQYF	NA	TRBJ2-7	TRBV20-1	few
TGCGCCAGCAGCTTGTCGGGGGGGCCTGCGGAGACCCAGTACTTC	CASSLSGGPAETQYF	TRBD2	TRBJ2-5	TRBV5-1	NA
TGCAGTGCTTACAAGAAAGAGACCCAGTACTTC	CSAYKKETQYF	NA	TRBJ2-5	TRBV20-1	NA
TGTGCCAGCAGCTCCCGCCGTGAGCAGTACTTC	CASSSRREQYF	NA	TRBJ2-7	TRBV12-3/TRBV12-4	many
TGTGCCAGCAGCTCACGTACAGGGGTGAATGGCTACACCTTC	CASSSRTGVNGYTF	TRBD1	TRBJ1-2	TRBV7-2	few
TGTGCCATCCAGACAGGGGGAAAGTACAATGAGCAGTTCTTC	CAIQTGGKYNEQFF	TRBD1	TRBJ2-1	TRBV6-2/TRBV6-3	NA
TGCAGTGCTAGCCGGCCCTATGGCTACACCTTC	CSASRPYGYTF	NA	TRBJ1-2	TRBV20-1	NA
TGCAGTGCTAGTGGTGGCTGGGGTGAAAAACTGTTTTTT	CSASGGWGEKLFF	NA	TRBJ1-4	TRBV20-1	NA
TGCAGTGACCCGCTGGGTACAGATACGCAGTATTTT	CSDPLGTDTQYF	NA	TRBJ2-3	TRBV20-1	NA
TGTGCCAGCAGATCAGGGGCTTTGGCTACTGAAGCTTTCTTT	CASRSGALATEAFF	NA	TRBJ1-1	TRBV25-1	many
TGCGCCAGCAGCCAACCTCTAGCAGTGGCCGGGGAGCTGTTTTTT	CASSQPLAVAGELFF	NA	TRBJ2-2	TRBV4-1	few
TGTGCCAGCAGATTAGGCAGGGCATCGGGCGAGCAGTACTTC	CASRLGRASGEQYF	NA	TRBJ2-7	TRBV12-3/TRBV12-4	NA
TGTGCCAGCAGCTACGGGACAGCGAATCAGCCCCAGCATTTT	CASSYGTANQPQHF	TRBD1	TRBJ1-5	TRBV12-3/TRBV12-4	few
TGTGCCAGCAGCTGGGGGACAGGGGGTGCCAATGAGCAGTTCTTC	CASSWGTGGANEQFF	TRBD1	TRBJ2-1	TRBV7-9	many
TGTGCCAGCTCACCCGATTATAGCAATCAGCCCCAGCATTTT	CASSPDYSNQPQHF	NA	TRBJ1-5	TRBV18	many
TGCAGCGTTGACGGGGCTTTCTTT	CSVDGAFF	NA	TRBJ1-1	TRBV29-1	few
TGTGCCAGCAGCTCAGGAAGACAGGGGGCCGGTCTACTCCACTTT	CASSSGRQGAGLLHF	TRBD1	TRBJ1-6	TRBV7-2	once
TGTGCCAGCAGTGAGGTCGGTATCCTAAATTCACCCCTCCATTTT	CASSEVGILNSPLHF	NA	TRBJ1-6	TRBV6-1	many
TGTGCCAGCAGCCGCAACGAAGACGGCTACACCTTC	CASSRNEDGYTF	NA	TRBJ1-2	TRBV11-1	few
TGTGCCAGCAGCCTTGGAACGACTAAGGCCAACGTCCTGACTTTC	CASSLGTTKANVLTF	NA	TRBJ2-6	TRBV11-2	few
TGCAGCGTTGAAGGAGGGGCCAGCACTGAAGCTTTCTTT	CSVEGGASTEAFF	NA	TRBJ1-1	TRBV29-1	many
TGCAGTGCTAGCATGACAGGACAAGAGACCCAGTACTTC	CSASMTGQETQYF	NA	TRBJ2-5	TRBV20-1	NA
TGTGCCAGCAGCCCCTTTCCGGCTGGCGATGAGCAGTTCTTC	CASSPFPAGDEQFF	NA	TRBJ2-1	TRBV7-9	NA
TGTGCCATCAGTTCCTCGGTGCTGGAAGAGACCCAGTACTTC	CAISSSVLEETQYF	NA	TRBJ2-5	TRBV10-3	few
TGCGCCAGCAGACCAGAACCATCCAACACCGGGGAGCTGTTTTTT	CASRPEPSNTGELFF	NA	TRBJ2-2	TRBV4-1	few
TGTGCCAGTAGTCCGAGACAGGGCAACGGCGAGACCCAGTACTTC	CASSPRQGNGETQYF	TRBD1	TRBJ2-5	TRBV19	NA
TGTGCCAGCCCAATAAGCAGACTTGATGGCACTGAAGCTTTCTTT	CASPISRLDGTEAFF	NA	TRBJ1-1	TRBV18	NA
TGTGCCAGCAGCCTACGGGACAGGGGAAACTATGGCTACACCTTC	CASSLRDRGNYGYTF	TRBD1	TRBJ1-2	TRBV3-1	NA
TGTGCCTGGAGTGTATGGCGGGGTTCCTACGAGCAGTACTTC	CAWSVWRGSYEQYF	NA	TRBJ2-7	TRBV30	few
TGCAGCGTCTGGCGGGCGGGCGTCACAGATACGCAGTATTTT	CSVWRAGVTDTQYF	NA	TRBJ2-3	TRBV29-1	NA
TGTGCCAGCAGCTTACGTCCGCTTCGTGCTTTCTTT	CASSLRPLRAFF	NA	TRBJ1-1	TRBV7-2	few
TGTGCCACCAGTGATTCCCACTTGGAGCAGTTCTTC	CATSDSHLEQFF	NA	TRBJ2-1	TRBV24-1	few
TGTGCCAGCAGCTTCGGCAGGGGGTTTAATCAGCCCCAGCATTTT	CASSFGRGFNQPQHF	TRBD1	TRBJ1-5	TRBV7-6	NA
TGTGCCAGCAGACGGACAGGGGGTAGGGAAAAACTGTTTTTT	CASRRTGGREKLFF	TRBD1	TRBJ1-4	TRBV6-5	NA
TGTGCCAGCAGCGGCACAGGGGCCGGGGAGCTGTTTTTT	CASSGTGAGELFF	TRBD1	TRBJ2-2	TRBV9	NA
TGTGCCAGCAGCTTTTGGACGGTGGGCACAGATACGCAGTATTTT	CASSFWTVGTDTQYF	NA	TRBJ2-3	TRBV7-2	NA
TGTGCCAGCAGAGGGGGAGGCCTCGTTAATTCACCCCTCCACTTT	CASRGGGLVNSPLHF	NA	TRBJ1-6	TRBV12-3/TRBV12-4	few
TGCAGTGCTAAACGCCACCCTGATGAAAAACTGTTTTTT	CSAKRHPDEKLFF	NA	TRBJ1-4	TRBV20-1	many
TGTGCCAGCAGCTTACAAGCGGGGGGTTCAGATACGCAGTATTTT	CASSLQAGGSDTQYF	TRBD2	TRBJ2-3	TRBV7-3	few
TGTGCCAGCAGTTACTCCGGACAGTACTATGGCTACACCTTC	CASSYSGQYYGYTF	NA	TRBJ1-2	TRBV6-5	few
TGCAGTGCTAGAATACAGGGCTACTATGGCTACACCTTC	CSARIQGYYGYTF	NA	TRBJ1-2	TRBV20-1	few
TGTGCCATCGGGAGGGTCAGCGGCTCCAATGAGCAGTTCTTC	CAIGRVSGSNEQFF	TRBD2	TRBJ2-1	TRBV10-3	NA
TGCAGTGCTACTACTAGCTACCAAGAGACCCAGTACTTC	CSATTSYQETQYF	NA	TRBJ2-5	TRBV20-1	few
TGCGCCAGCAGCTCCGGGACGGATGCGGCTTTCTTT	CASSSGTDAAFF	NA	TRBJ1-1	TRBV5-1	few
TGTGCTAGTGGTTTGGACGCCGGGACCGCGGATAACTATGGCTACACCTTC	CASGLDAGTADNYGYTF	NA	TRBJ1-2	TRBV12-5	NA
TGTGCCATCAGTGAGTCGTCTGGGCGGGGGAAGGTGGAGACCCAGTACTTC	CAISESSGRGKVETQYF	TRBD2	TRBJ2-5	TRBV10-3	NA
TGTGCCAGCAGGCCGGGACAGGGGTTTGGGTATGGCTACACCTTC	CASRPGQGFGYGYTF	TRBD1	TRBJ1-2	TRBV6-1	NA
TGTGCCAGCAGCTTTGGGGGGACGGTGGGAGATACGCAGTATTTT	CASSFGGTVGDTQYF	NA	TRBJ2-3	TRBV5-4	NA
TGCAGTGCCCAGTTTGGCCTAGCGGGGGGTGGGGTTGCAGATACGCAGTATTTT	CSAQFGLAGGGVADTQYF	TRBD2	TRBJ2-3	TRBV20-1	few